This TCR beta chain appears in the sequencing data of a study of T cells after yellow fever vaccination. CDR1 SGHRS and CDR2 YFSETQ come from the germline V gene. The CDR3 is 15 amino acids. Unmatched junction bases numbered 5, after V lost 4 bases and J lost 4 bases. This clonotype showed up many times. TCRdb fed the 5' RACE reads into MiXCR, producing one record per CDR3 protein. Of about 320,000 distinct CDR3 sequences listed, approximately 12% are singletons. Specimen: CD4+ T cells sorted from PBMCs, collected 45 days after the yellow fever booster vaccination. This TCR was sampled from a man aged 18 to 30 who received the YFV17D yellow fever vaccine. The chain is built from TRBV5-1 and TRBJ2-2, with 9 bases fitting TRBD1. For the CDR3, the DNA is TGCGCCAGCAGCCCGGACAGGGGTATCACCGGGGAGCTGTTTTTT. Translation gives CASSPDRGITGELFF. Full variable domain (missing parts from reference TRBV5-1 and TRBJ2-2): KAGVTQTPRYLIKTRGQQVTLSCSPISGHRSVSWYQQTPGQGLQFLFEYFSETQRNKGNFPGRFSGRQFSNSRSEMNVSTLELGDSALYLCASSPDRGITGELFFGEGSRLTVL.